Presented here are 24 T cell receptor beta chains from one specimen sequenced in a study of T cells in localized non-small cell lung cancer (dated by TCRdb to the early 2020s). Library construction relied on the immunoSEQ multiplex PCR assay. TCRdb provides this immuneACCESS table in a form limited to in-frame rearrangements. Some clones are lacking; in checked studies, under half of them reflect an unresolved V gene, and why the rest are absent is not known. Across this sample there are about 72,000 clones, with around four fifths seen only once. Approximately 15% of the sample belongs to the ten largest clones. The material sequenced was peripheral blood, taken before any cancer treatment. Source of these receptors: a female donor aged 60 or older with stage I lung adenocarcinoma.

V usage is TRBV6-6 and J usage is TRBJ2-1; D remains unclear. The CDR3 has 11 amino acids. V was cut by 4 bases and J by 7 bases, with 5 bases left in between. The germline CDR1 and CDR2 sequences are MNHNY and SVGAGI (reference sequence). The CDR3 DNA sequence: TGTGCCAGCAGTTTCGTGAATGAGCAGTTCTTC. Amino acid sequence: CASSFVNEQFF.

The chain has TRBV4-2 and TRBJ2-5; D is undetermined. This CDR3 has 17 residues. Between the trimmed V and J ends, which lost 0 bases and 1 base, there was a span of 15 bases. CDR1 LGHNA and CDR2 YNFKEQ come from the germline V gene. In nucleotides, the CDR3 is TGTGCCAGCAGCCAAGAGGGCATTCTCCCTCTCCAAGAGACCCAGTACTTC. Residues: CASSQEGILPLQETQYF.

The chain employs TRBV19 and TRBJ2-7; perhaps TRBD1 as D (6 bases). Per the germline V gene, CDR1 is LNHDA and CDR2 is SQIVND (reference sequence). The V and J ends lost 4 bases and 2 bases respectively, with 12 bases between them. The CDR3 runs to 14 residues. CDR3 bases: TGTGCCAGTAGTACTTTAGGGGGAACCTACGAGCAGTACTTC. Translating gives CASSTLGGTYEQYF.

The CDR3 region has the DNA TGTGCCAGTAGTACCACGGGGGGGCGCGGCACTGAAGCTTTCTTT. This sequence encodes CASSTTGGRGTEAFF. V is TRBV19 and J is TRBJ1-1, with D tentatively TRBD1 (6 bases). Germline V lookup: CDR1 LNHDA, CDR2 SQIVND (reference sequence). V lost 4 bases and J lost 4, with 16 bases in between. The CDR3 extends over 15 amino acids.

The CDR3 DNA follows: TGTGCCAGCAGCTTTGTGGACTCGGGCGAGACCCAGTACTTC. This encodes CASSFVDSGETQYF. The gene calls are TRBV7-6 and TRBJ2-5; D possibly corresponds to TRBD2 (5 bases). V shed 3 bases and J shed 5 bases, with 13 bases lying between them. From germline, CDR1 is SGHVS and CDR2 FNYEAQ. The CDR3 totals 14 residues.

This clone was seen once. This chain links TRBV30 with TRBJ2-3, with 13 positions matching TRBD2. Germline V gives CDR1 GTSNPN, CDR2 SVGIG (reference sequence). V trimming: 5 bases; J trimming: 3 bases; junction bases outside the gene matches: 8. This CDR3 contains 16 residues. As DNA, the CDR3 is TGTGCCTGGTCTAAGGGACTAGCGGGATCAACAGATACGCAGTATTTT. Its protein product is CAWSKGLAGSTDTQYF.

The chain couples TRBV6-1 to TRBJ1-4, with unresolved D. The V end was cut by 5 bases, the J end by 8 bases, with 9 bases between. Germline lookup yields CDR1 MNHNS and CDR2 SASEGT. CDR3 length equals 12 residues. CDR3 in DNA: TGTGCCAGCAGTAAGGACCAAGAAAAACTGTTTTTT. Amino acid sequence: CASSKDQEKLFF.

This chain connects TRBV5-1 to TRBJ2-1; 7 bases fit TRBD2. The germline gives CDR1 SGHRS, CDR2 YFSETQ. This CDR3 has 18 residues. V dropped 3 bases and J dropped 0; count of bases not matched to a gene: 12. DNA for the CDR3: TGCGCCAGCAGCTACTCCCCGGGGACGGGGGGCTCCTACAATGAGCAGTTCTTC. Protein sequence: CASSYSPGTGGSYNEQFF.

This clone was detected a few times. This chain connects TRBV5-1 to TRBJ1-2; 9 bases are shared with TRBD1. The V gene end was trimmed by 0 bases and the J gene end by 8 bases; junction bases not matched to a gene: 8. The CDR3 is 15 amino acids. Germline CDR1 and CDR2: SGHRS and YFSETQ. The chain's CDR3 is CASSLAQQGARGYTF. The CDR3 DNA reads TGCGCCAGCAGCTTGGCCCAACAGGGGGCAAGGGGCTACACCTTC.

This sequence joins TRBV19 and TRBJ1-2; the D gene is possibly TRBD1 (6 bases). The germline V and J ends were trimmed by 7 bases and 4 bases, with 16 bases remaining between them. Germline CDR1 is LNHDA and CDR2 is SQIVND (reference sequence). CDR3 size: 14 residues. CDR3 nucleotide sequence: TGTGCCAGTACCAAGGGGGGGGAGATCTATGGCTACACCTTC. This codes for CASTKGGEIYGYTF.

The rearrangement joins TRBV14 to TRBJ1-1, with unresolved D. Trimming took 1 base from V and 1 from J, leaving 10 bases between them. Germline-derived CDR1 and CDR2 are SGHDN and FVKESK. The CDR3 is 15 residues long. The CDR3 coding sequence is TGTGCCAGCAGCCAAGTAGCCGGATCGAACACTGAAGCTTTCTTT. Protein product: CASSQVAGSNTEAFF.

CDR3 in DNA: TGTGCCAGCAGGCACGACAGGGGGAACTATGGCTACACCTTC. Its protein is CASRHDRGNYGYTF. V and J are TRBV5-4 and TRBJ1-2; 9 bases fit TRBD1. CDR1 is SGHNT and CDR2 is YYREEE in the germline V gene (reference sequence). After removal of 5 bases from V and 2 bases from J, the junction contained 4 bases not matched to a gene. The CDR3 has 14 residues.

This clone was seen only once. This rearrangement joins TRBV9 to TRBJ2-5; unclear D gene. CDR1 and CDR2 (germline): SGDLS, YYNGEE. Trimming removed 4 bases at V and 5 bases at J, with 12 bases between. CDR3 length equals 13 residues. CDR3 sequence (DNA): TGTGCCAGCAGCTTTCTGGGAAGGGAGACCCAGTACTTC. It yields the protein CASSFLGRETQYF.

The rearrangement uses TRBV5-6 and TRBJ1-5; D gene unclear. Trimming left V 1 base short and J 9 bases short, with 11 bases between. The CDR3 has 13 amino acids. From germline, CDR1 is SGHDT and CDR2 YYEEEE. CDR3 in DNA: TGTGCCAGCAGCTTGAGAGGTACCCGGCCCCAGCATTTT. Protein product: CASSLRGTRPQHF.

Regarding this clone: Different DNA sequences within this sample yield the same CDR3. The chain is built from TRBV18 and TRBJ1-1; possibly TRBD1 for D (5 bases). Trimming took off 3 bases at V and 0 bases at J, with 8 bases between the two ends. CDR3 length: 14 amino acids. Germline V CDR1 and CDR2: KGHSH, LQKENI. The CDR3 is CASSPGTVNTEAFF. In DNA form, the CDR3 reads TGTGCCAGCTCACCCGGGACGGTGAACACTGAAGCTTTCTTT.

The rearrangement links TRBV7-3 to TRBJ2-3, with TRBD2 identical over 9 bases. The V segment lost 4 bases and the J segment 1 base; nucleotides outside the gene matches: 9. The CDR3 totals 17 residues. Per germline, CDR1 SGHTA and CDR2 FQGTGA. The CDR3 DNA reads TGTGCCAGCAGCTCAAGGTTAGCGGGGGTCGGCACAGATACGCAGTATTTT. Translation gives CASSSRLAGVGTDTQYF.

This chain uses TRBV5-5 with TRBJ1-5; D gene unclear. Germline CDR1 is SGHKS and CDR2 is YYEKEE (reference sequence). V was pared by 0 bases and J by 7 bases, with 14 bases between. The CDR3 runs 15 residues. CDR3 sequence (DNA): TGTGCCAGCAGCTTGGAAGGAGGGTTAGGGCAGCCCCAGCATTTT. Its protein is CASSLEGGLGQPQHF.

CDR3 sequence reads: CASSSSGGTKETQYF. DNA for the CDR3: TGTGCCAGCAGTTCTAGCGGGGGGACTAAAGAGACCCAGTACTTC. V gene TRBV28 combines with J gene TRBJ2-5; 11 bases map to TRBD2. The CDR3 runs to 15 residues. J gave up 3 bases and V 4 bases, and 4 bases lay outside the gene matches. Germline V gene sequence: CDR1 MDHEN, CDR2 SYDVKM.

This clone was detected only once. The chain employs TRBV9 and TRBJ2-7; TRBD2 matches at 9 bases. The germline V gene has CDR1 SGDLS and CDR2 YYNGEE. Unmatched junction bases numbered 3, after V lost 0 bases and J lost 2 bases. This CDR3 region has 15 residues. In DNA, the CDR3 is TGTGCCAGCAGCGTAGGTGCGGGAGGGCCCTACGAGCAGTACTTC. This codes for CASSVGAGGPYEQYF.

The chain carries TRBV27 and TRBJ2-7; 8 positions match TRBD1. The length of the CDR3 is 14 residues. CDR1 and CDR2 from the germline V gene are MNHEY and SMNVEV (reference sequence). Losses at the gene ends were 5 bases for V and 2 bases for J; bases not matched to a gene: 5. The CDR3 bases are TGTGCCAGCAGTAGGGACAGGTCCGCCTACGAGCAGTACTTC. Protein: CASSRDRSAYEQYF.

This clone has a single count. The chain joins TRBV2 to TRBJ2-7; 7 nucleotides line up with TRBD2. Losses at the gene ends were 0 bases for V and 6 bases for J; bases not matched to a gene: 11. CDR1 SNHLY and CDR2 FYNNEI come from the germline V gene. This CDR3 region has 16 residues. The CDR3 loop reads CASSEALRGEVREQYF. In nucleotides, the CDR3 is TGTGCCAGCAGTGAAGCGCTTCGGGGGGAGGTACGCGAGCAGTACTTC.

The rearrangement joins TRBV29-1 to TRBJ1-5, with a possible D match to TRBD1 (6 bases). Per the germline V gene, CDR1 is SQVTM and CDR2 is ANQGSEA. V dropped 4 bases and J dropped 5 bases, with 12 bases sitting between them. This CDR3 is built from 13 residues. CDR3 DNA sequence: TGCAGCGTTGTCGGGGGGCCAGATCAGCCCCAGCATTTT. Amino acid sequence: CSVVGGPDQPQHF.

V gene TRBV5-1 combines with J gene TRBJ1-5; no definite D call. Germline values: CDR1 SGHRS, CDR2 YFSETQ. This CDR3 has 14 residues. Trimming shortened V by 0 bases and J by 0 bases, and 4 bases separated the two germline ends. This CDR3 reads CASSLESSNQPQHF. For the CDR3, the DNA is TGCGCCAGCAGCTTGGAGAGTAGCAATCAGCCCCAGCATTTT.

V is TRBV11-1 and J is TRBJ2-5, with a tentative D call TRBD2 (6 bases). Per the germline V gene, CDR1 is SGHAT and CDR2 is FQDESV (reference sequence). The CDR3 is 14 amino acids. The ends were cut back, 5 bases at V and 3 bases at J, with 13 bases in the middle. CDR3 bases: TGTGCCAGCAGCAAACGGGACTCTAAAGAGACCCAGTACTTC. Encoded protein: CASSKRDSKETQYF.